This is a list of T cell receptor beta chains from one sample in a study of T cell repertoires in cytomegalovirus infection. TCRdb recomputed calls from the reads with MiXCR, one row per CDR3 protein. The data hold roughly 340,000 distinct CDR3 sequences, with roughly 28% observed a single time. Antigens for these TCRs are unknown. The specimen comprised cultured PBMCs, sampled from culture after CMV antigen stimulation. Every receptor here comes from a human donor in good health (CMV status not recorded). Some clones in this sample may be carry-over from other donors' samples. Both conserved end residues are part of each CDR3. D genes are given only for firm matches. Clone sizes are given selectively: once, few, many, or a class where the clone is expanded.

TRBJ1-1 | TRBV27 | NA | TRBD1 | CASSPSQGDARMNTEAFF | TGTGCCAGCAGTCCATCCCAGGGGGATGCGAGGATGAACACTGAAGCTTTCTTT
TRBJ1-5 | TRBV5-1 | NA | NA | CASSQGGGGGQPQHF | TGCGCCAGCAGCCAAGGTGGGGGGGGCGGCCAGCCCCAGCATTTT
TRBJ1-5 | TRBV7-2 | many | NA | CASSPSSGSNQPQHF | TGTGCCAGCAGCCCCAGTTCGGGGTCCAATCAGCCCCAGCATTTT
TRBJ1-5 | TRBV12-3/TRBV12-4 | NA | NA | CASSPTGTQAQPQHF | TGTGCCAGCAGTCCAACCGGGACCCAGGCTCAGCCCCAGCATTTT
TRBJ1-1 | TRBV27 | few | NA | CASSLGFMNTEAFF | TGTGCCAGCAGTTTGGGCTTCATGAACACTGAAGCTTTCTTT
TRBJ1-1 | TRBV12-3/TRBV12-4 | NA | NA | CASRRNLNTEAFF | TGTGCCAGCAGAAGGAATCTGAACACTGAAGCTTTCTTT
TRBJ1-3 | TRBV20-1 | few | NA | CSASKSWGNTIYF | TGCAGTGCTAGTAAATCTTGGGGAAACACCATATATTTT
TRBJ2-7 | TRBV7-9 | NA | NA | CASSPTASYEQYF | TGTGCCAGCAGCCCAACCGCGTCCTACGAGCAGTACTTC
TRBJ2-3 | TRBV6-2/TRBV6-3 | NA | TRBD1 | CASSFVGRGGTGESDTQYF | TGTGCCAGCAGTTTTGTTGGTCGTGGCGGGACAGGAGAATCAGATACGCAGTATTTT
TRBJ2-1 | TRBV20-1 | NA | NA | CSTLERGISSYNEQFF | TGCAGTACCCTAGAGAGAGGGATCAGCTCCTACAATGAGCAGTTCTTC
TRBJ1-2 | TRBV28 | few | NA | CASSSPRGITNYGYTF | TGTGCCAGCAGCTCGCCTCGGGGGATAACTAACTATGGCTACACCTTC
TRBJ2-7 | TRBV6-1 | few | TRBD2 | CASSWGLAGRSGYEQYF | TGTGCCAGCAGCTGGGGACTAGCGGGCCGAAGTGGATACGAGCAGTACTTC